This TCR beta chain was profiled in a study of patients and donors after allogeneic stem cell transplantation (dated by TCRdb to about 2020). Library preparation was by RT-PCR. The reads were generated on a NextSeq 550. Through fastp at Q25 and MiXCR, TCRdb rebuilt clones from the public reads, retaining in-frame beta chains. Identical CDR3 protein sequences are pooled into one entry, listed with their most common genes and DNA. The sample includes some 880,000 distinct CDR3 sequences, with more than 15% observed a single time. 5.5% to 6.5% of the sample rests with the top ten. The CDR3 goes from the cysteine to the phenylalanine over 14 residues. The kept DNA is CDR3 alone, 42 bases in frame from the first base. The V and J ends are trimmed by 6 bases and 6 bases, leaving 15 bases between them. On this clonotype itself: Its antigen specificity is not known. No base-level quality is on record; no much larger clone is a single base apart.

The TCR was taken from a human donor who was either an allogeneic HSCT recipient or a stem cell or donor lymphocyte infusion donor (not recorded which). It is not recorded whose cells these are; they may come from a transplant donor. The chain is made from TRBV12-3 or TRBV12-4 and TRBJ2-1, with the D segment possibly TRBD1 or TRBD2, each aligning over 5 bases. Sequenced input: blood, either unsorted or a sorted T cell fraction (not recorded which). The DNA sequence is TGTGCCAGCAGGGTGGCTAGCAGGGCCAATGAGCAGTTCTTC. Translated, this is CASRVASRANEQFF.